The 17 T cell receptor beta chains listed next were all sequenced from one sample in a study of OX40 agonist ivuxolimab in advanced cancers. TCRdb's table, derived via immunoSEQ multiplex PCR, lists solely in-frame clones and lacks some. This repertoire shows 20,000 to 25,000 clones, 80% to 85% found once; its top ten account for roughly 14%. Sequencing used CD4+ or CD8+ T cells sorted from blood, obtained in a trial of the OX40 agonist ivuxolimab. All receptors come from an adult with an advanced solid tumor such as melanoma, head and neck, liver or kidney cancer.

This chain connects TRBV12-5 to TRBJ2-5; D remains ambiguous. CDR1 and CDR2 from the germline V gene are LGHNT and FRNRAP. Trimming left V 5 bases short and J 5 bases short, with 15 bases between. The CDR3 is 14 amino acids. The CDR3: CASGTHEALETQYF. The CDR3 bases are TGTGCTAGTGGTACCCACGAAGCGTTGGAGACCCAGTACTTC.

This chain uses TRBV11-1 with TRBJ2-7; 9 nucleotides line up with TRBD1. This CDR3 region has 15 residues. From germline, CDR1 is SGHAT and CDR2 FQDESV (reference sequence). V gave up 5 bases and J gave up 6 bases; unmatched junction bases: 11. Here the CDR3 reads CASSLERTGVSEQYF. The CDR3 DNA follows: TGTGCCAGCAGCCTAGAACGGACAGGGGTTTCCGAGCAGTACTTC. The variable domain in full, completed from reference TRBV11-1 and TRBJ2-7, reads EAEVAQSPRYKITEKSQAVAFWCDPISGHATLYWYRQILGQGPELLVQFQDESVVDDSQLPKDRFSAERLKGVDSTLKIQPAELGDSAMYLCASSLERTGVSEQYFGPGTRLTVT.

The chain combines TRBV5-6 with TRBJ2-7; D tentatively fits TRBD1 or TRBD2 (5 bases each). Germline CDR1 SGHDT, CDR2 YYEEEE. Deletions cut 4 bases from V and 0 bases from J, with 11 bases between. The CDR3 consists of 14 residues. The CDR3 sequence is CASSPAGSSYEQYF. In nucleotides, the CDR3 is TGTGCCAGCAGCCCCGCAGGGAGCTCCTACGAGCAGTACTTC.

This clone was detected only a few times. This chain uses TRBV7-9 with TRBJ1-5; no definite D call. Looked up from germline, CDR1 is SEHNR and CDR2 is FQNEAQ (reference sequence). V was clipped by 6 bases and J by 4 bases, with 7 bases between them. This CDR3 has 12 amino acids. This chain's CDR3 is CASRLMNQPQHF. As DNA, the CDR3 is TGTGCCAGCAGACTCATGAATCAGCCCCAGCATTTT.

The CDR3 loop is CASSLVSSSVTEAFF. DNA for the CDR3: TGTGCCAGCAGTTTGGTTAGCAGTTCAGTCACTGAAGCTTTCTTT. The chain employs TRBV6-1 and TRBJ1-1; unclear D gene. The V and J ends lost 5 bases and 4 bases respectively, with 17 bases between them. Germline CDR1 MNHNS, CDR2 SASEGT. The CDR3 contains 15 residues.

The table lists this clone with a few counts. The chain couples TRBV5-1 to TRBJ2-2, with D tentatively TRBD2 (5 bases). The CDR3 has 12 residues. Germline loops: CDR1 SGHRS, CDR2 YFSETQ. The V gene lost 4 bases and the J gene lost 4 bases, with 5 bases spanning the gap. CDR3 DNA: TGCGCCAGCAGCGGGAGCACCGGGGAGCTGTTTTTT. This translates into CASSGSTGELFF.

The chain is built from TRBV7-6 and TRBJ2-7; possibly TRBD2 for D (6 bases). The CDR3 is 18 amino acids. Trimming took 1 base from V and 1 from J, leaving 20 bases between them. Germline V gene data show CDR1 as SGHVS and CDR2 as FNYEAQ. The CDR3 coding sequence is TGTGCCAGCAGCTTAGTGGGGGAGGAGCCAGGGACTTCCTACGAGCAGTACTTC. It is translated as CASSLVGEEPGTSYEQYF.

V usage is TRBV15 and J usage is TRBJ1-6, with D possibly TRBD1 on 6 matching bases. There are 14 residues in the CDR3. Trimming took off 0 bases at V and 13 bases at J, with 13 bases between the two ends. The germline gives CDR1 LNHNV, CDR2 YYDKDF (reference sequence). The CDR3 bases are TGTGCCACCAGCAGAGATCGGGGCCAGGGGCCCCTCCACTTT. Protein product: CATSRDRGQGPLHF.

The chain couples TRBV4-1 to TRBJ2-3; a possible D gene is TRBD2 (5 bases). There are 18 residues in the CDR3. Germline V gene lookup returns CDR1 MGHRA and CDR2 YSYEKL. V was clipped by 1 base and J by 2 bases, with 19 bases between them. The CDR3 DNA follows: TGCGCCAGCAGCCAAGTTATCGTCGGTAAACGGGACACAGATACGCAGTATTTT. This translates into CASSQVIVGKRDTDTQYF.

This clone has only a few counts. The chain has TRBV7-8 and TRBJ2-5, with D hard to call. Germline-derived CDR1 and CDR2 are SGHVS and FQNEAQ. The CDR3 is made up of 11 amino acids. Trimming removed 3 bases from V and 2 bases from J, with 1 base in between. CDR3 residues: CASSLQETQYF. CDR3 nucleotide sequence: TGTGCCAGCAGCTTGCAAGAGACCCAGTACTTC.

The rearrangement joins TRBV5-4 to TRBJ1-1, with unresolved D. The V and J ends lost 4 bases and 2 bases respectively, with 9 bases between them. Germline values: CDR1 SGHNT, CDR2 YYREEE (reference sequence). This CDR3 has 13 amino acids. CDR3 in amino acids: CASSMGGNTEAFF. For the CDR3, the DNA is TGTGCCAGCAGCATGGGAGGTAACACTGAAGCTTTCTTT.

The chain carries TRBV7-9 and TRBJ1-2; D perhaps matches TRBD1 (6 bases). Trimming left V 3 bases short and J 4 bases short, with 12 bases between. The CDR3 runs 14 residues. CDR1 and CDR2 from the germline V gene are SEHNR and FQNEAQ (reference sequence). CDR3 sequence (DNA): TGTGCCAGCAGCTTGACGACAGGCCTCTATGGCTACACCTTC. The encoded protein is CASSLTTGLYGYTF.

The chain joins TRBV18 to TRBJ1-2; 7 nucleotides agree with TRBD1. The J segment lost 4 bases and the V segment lost 3 bases, leaving 8 bases of the junction unmatched. Germline CDR1 is KGHSH and CDR2 is LQKENI. The CDR3 spans 15 residues. CDR3: CASSPEKGGAYGYTF. CDR3 nucleotide sequence: TGTGCCAGCTCACCGGAAAAAGGGGGCGCCTATGGCTACACCTTC.

The rearrangement uses TRBV20-1 and TRBJ1-1; D remains unclear. Looked up from germline, CDR1 is DFQATT and CDR2 is SNEGSKA (reference sequence). V lost 3 bases to trimming and J lost 1 base, with 0 bases between them. CDR3 size: 10 residues. The CDR3 nucleotides are TGCAGTGCTAGGAACACTGAAGCTTTCTTT. Translated, it gives CSARNTEAFF.

This rearrangement joins TRBV7-6 to TRBJ2-3; tentatively, D is TRBD1 or TRBD2 (6 bases each). The ends were cut back, 1 base at V and 4 bases at J, with 12 bases in the middle. The CDR3 loop spans 15 amino acids. Germline CDR1 reads SGHVS; CDR2 reads FNYEAQ. The CDR3 DNA reads TGTGCCAGCAGCTTAGTGTCAGGGGAGGCAGATACGCAGTATTTT. Amino acid sequence: CASSLVSGEADTQYF.

This clone has just a few counts. The chain employs TRBV19 and TRBJ1-1; D not resolved. The V end lost 7 bases, the J end lost 0 bases, and 9 bases lay between the germline ends. CDR1 LNHDA and CDR2 SQIVND come from the germline V gene (reference sequence). The CDR3 length is 13 residues. This CDR3 is CASTVALNTEAFF. CDR3 bases: TGTGCCAGTACTGTGGCGCTGAACACTGAAGCTTTCTTT.

The rearrangement links TRBV13 to TRBJ2-3; 14 bases match TRBD2. Germline CDR1 and CDR2: PRHDT and FYEKMQ (reference sequence). Unmatched junction bases numbered 5, after V lost 5 bases and J lost 4 bases. This CDR3 contains 16 residues. CDR3 protein: CASSPTGLAGADTQYF. The CDR3 DNA is TGTGCCAGCAGCCCCACGGGACTAGCGGGGGCAGATACGCAGTATTTT. Full variable domain (remainder filled in from reference TRBV13 and TRBJ2-3): AAGVIQSPRHLIKEKRETATLKCYPIPRHDTVYWYQQGPGQDPQFLISFYEKMQSDKGSIPDRFSAQQFSDYHSELNMSSLELGDSALYFCASSPTGLAGADTQYFGPGTRLTVL.